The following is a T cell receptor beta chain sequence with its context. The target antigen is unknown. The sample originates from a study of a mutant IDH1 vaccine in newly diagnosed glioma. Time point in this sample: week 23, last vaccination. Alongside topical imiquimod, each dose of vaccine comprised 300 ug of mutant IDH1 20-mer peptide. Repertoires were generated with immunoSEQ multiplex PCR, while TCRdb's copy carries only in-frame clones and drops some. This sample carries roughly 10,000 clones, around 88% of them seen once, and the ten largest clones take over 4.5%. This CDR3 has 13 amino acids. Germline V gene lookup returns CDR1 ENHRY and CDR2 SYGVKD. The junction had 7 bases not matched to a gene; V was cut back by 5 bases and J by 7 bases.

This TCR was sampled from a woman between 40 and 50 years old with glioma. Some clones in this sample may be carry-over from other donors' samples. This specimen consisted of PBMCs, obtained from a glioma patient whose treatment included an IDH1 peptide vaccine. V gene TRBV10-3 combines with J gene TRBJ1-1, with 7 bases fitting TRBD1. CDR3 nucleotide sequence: TGTGCCATCAGTCCGGGACAGAGGATTGAAGCTTTCTTT. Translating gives CAISPGQRIEAFF.